These 13 T cell receptor beta chains were all obtained from the same sample, sequenced in a study of OX40 agonist ivuxolimab in advanced cancers. Using immunoSEQ multiplex PCR, the repertoire was profiled, and TCRdb retains in-frame clones only, with some absent. The table includes tens of thousands of clones, roughly 81% detected once. The source was CD4+ or CD8+ T cells sorted from blood, collected in a trial of the OX40 agonist ivuxolimab. The receptors derive from an adult with an advanced solid tumor such as melanoma, head and neck, liver or kidney cancer.

V usage is TRBV19 and J usage is TRBJ1-5, with D possibly matching TRBD1 (6 bases). The V end was cut by 5 bases, the J end by 3 bases, with 17 bases between. This CDR3 region has 16 residues. The germline CDR1 and CDR2 sequences are LNHDA and SQIVND (reference sequence). CDR3 in DNA: TGTGCCAGTAGTCGCGACAGGTCGGGATACAATCAGCCCCAGCATTTT. It codes for CASSRDRSGYNQPQHF.

The chain is built from TRBV10-3 and TRBJ2-1; TRBD1 matches at 9 bases. The V gene end was trimmed by 6 bases and the J gene end by 0 bases; junction bases not matched to a gene: 12. The CDR3 extends over 18 amino acids. CDR1 is ENHRY and CDR2 is SYGVKD in the germline V gene. CDR3 amino acids: CAIRTGQGVPSSYNEQFF. CDR3 bases: TGTGCCATCAGGACGGGACAGGGCGTGCCGAGCTCCTACAATGAGCAGTTCTTC.

This CDR3 reads CASSLGRGTEETQYF. Written as DNA, the CDR3 is TGTGCCAGCAGCTTAGGCAGGGGGACAGAAGAGACCCAGTACTTC. The V and J genes are TRBV7-3 and TRBJ2-5; 7 nucleotides align to TRBD1. Trimming took 2 bases from V and 3 from J; bases not matched to a gene: 6. Looked up from germline, CDR1 is SGHTA and CDR2 is FQGTGA. The CDR3 consists of 15 residues.

The CDR3 bases are TGCGCCAGCAGCCGCCCGGGACAGGGGTTTCACGAGCAGTACTTC. It yields the protein CASSRPGQGFHEQYF. This sequence joins TRBV5-2 and TRBJ2-7; no check of the table's D call, TRBD1, against the DNA was made. TRBV5-2 is a known pseudogene. CDR3 length: 15 amino acids.

J is TRBJ2-1 and V is TRBV6-1; 13 nucleotides line up with TRBD2. Germline CDR1 is MNHNS and CDR2 is SASEGT. V dropped 6 bases and J dropped 3; count of bases not matched to a gene: 2. There are 15 residues in the CDR3. CDR3 DNA: TGTGCCAGCAGCCGGACTAGCGGGGGCTACAATGAGCAGTTCTTC. Translation: CASSRTSGGYNEQFF.

The chain couples TRBV11-2 to TRBJ2-5; D call uncertain. The CDR3 loop spans 14 amino acids. Trimming stripped 0 bases from V and 4 bases from J, with 9 bases between. CDR1 is SGHAT, CDR2 FQNNGV, per germline. CDR3 loop: CASSLDLGLETQYF. The CDR3 region has the DNA TGTGCCAGCAGCTTAGATCTGGGGTTAGAGACCCAGTACTTC.

V is TRBV28 and J is TRBJ2-5, with D possibly TRBD2 on 6 matching bases. The CDR3 length is 14 residues. Trimming took off 5 bases at V and 4 bases at J, with 14 bases between the two ends. The V gene's germline CDR1 is MDHEN and CDR2 SYDVKM. For the CDR3, the DNA is TGTGCCAGCAGTCCAGACGGGCGGGGAGAGACCCAGTACTTC. This gives the protein CASSPDGRGETQYF.

The chain uses TRBV7-9 and TRBJ1-2; tentative D call: TRBD1 (6 bases). There are 14 residues in the CDR3. V lost 8 bases to trimming and J lost 5 bases, with 18 bases between them. Germline CDR1 is SEHNR and CDR2 is FQNEAQ (reference sequence). The CDR3 DNA follows: TGTGCCAGCGCGGGGGCCAGGCGCTTGTATGGCTACACCTTC. Translation: CASAGARRLYGYTF.

The chain couples TRBV12-2 to TRBJ2-7. TRBV12-2 is assigned pseudogene status. The CDR3 runs 16 residues. DNA of the CDR3: TGTGCAAGTCGCTTTAAGGGTCAGGTAAGCTCCTACGAGCAGTACTTC. Amino acids: CASRFKGQVSSYEQYF.

The rearrangement uses TRBV7-9 and TRBJ2-2; D assignment may be TRBD1 or TRBD2 (7 bases each). Trimming took 6 bases from V and 6 from J, leaving 17 bases between them. The CDR3 covers 15 residues. Germline V gene sequence: CDR1 SEHNR, CDR2 FQNEAQ (reference sequence). The CDR3 loop reads CASRPRQGGAGELFF. The CDR3 DNA sequence: TGTGCCAGCAGACCCCGACAGGGAGGGGCCGGGGAGCTGTTTTTT.

There are a few counts of this clone. The rearrangement links TRBV28 to TRBJ2-7; 10 bases agree with TRBD2. The V gene end was trimmed by 1 base and the J gene end by 6 bases; junction bases not matched to a gene: 3. This CDR3 region has 14 residues. Germline V CDR1 and CDR2: MDHEN, SYDVKM. DNA for the CDR3: TGTGCCAGCAGTTTATCCCAGCGGGGGGGCGAGCAGTACTTC. It translates to CASSLSQRGGEQYF.

The V call is TRBV11-1, the J call TRBJ2-1; 8 bases are shared with TRBD2. The germline V gene has CDR1 SGHAT and CDR2 FQDESV (reference sequence). The CDR3 sequence is 16 residues long. The V gene end was trimmed by 8 bases and the J gene end by 3 bases; junction bases not matched to a gene: 12. Here the CDR3 reads CASGVELADNYNEQFF. The CDR3 DNA follows: TGTGCCAGCGGCGTCGAACTAGCGGATAACTACAATGAGCAGTTCTTC.

The gene calls are TRBV6-6 and TRBJ2-5, with 7 positions matching TRBD1. Germline assignment: CDR1 MNHNY and CDR2 SVGAGI (reference sequence). V dropped 6 bases and J dropped 4; count of bases not matched to a gene: 5. The CDR3 runs to 13 residues. CDR3: CASRPQGPETQYF. Here the CDR3 DNA reads TGTGCCAGCAGACCACAGGGGCCAGAGACCCAGTACTTC.